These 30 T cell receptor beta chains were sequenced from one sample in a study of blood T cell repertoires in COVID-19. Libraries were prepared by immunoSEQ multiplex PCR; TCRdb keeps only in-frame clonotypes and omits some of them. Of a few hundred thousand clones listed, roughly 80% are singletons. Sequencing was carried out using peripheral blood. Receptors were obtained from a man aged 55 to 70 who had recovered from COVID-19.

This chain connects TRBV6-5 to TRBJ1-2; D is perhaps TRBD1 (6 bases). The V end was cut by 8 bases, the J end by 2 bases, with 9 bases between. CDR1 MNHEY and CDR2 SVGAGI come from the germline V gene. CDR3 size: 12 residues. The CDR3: CASAGQNYGYTF. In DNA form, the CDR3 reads TGTGCCAGCGCCGGACAGAACTATGGCTACACCTTC.

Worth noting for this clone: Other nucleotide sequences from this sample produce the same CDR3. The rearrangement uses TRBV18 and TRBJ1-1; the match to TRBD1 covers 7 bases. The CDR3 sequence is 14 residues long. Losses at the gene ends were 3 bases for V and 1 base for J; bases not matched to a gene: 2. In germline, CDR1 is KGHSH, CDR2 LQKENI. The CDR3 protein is CASSPGQANTEAFF. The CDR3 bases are TGTGCCAGCTCACCTGGACAGGCGAACACTGAAGCTTTCTTT.

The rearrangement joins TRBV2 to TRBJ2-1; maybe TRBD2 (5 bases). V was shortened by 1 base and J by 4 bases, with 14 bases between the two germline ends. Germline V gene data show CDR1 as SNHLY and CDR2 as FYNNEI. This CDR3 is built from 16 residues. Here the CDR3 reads CASSEGVRVRYNEQFF. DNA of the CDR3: TGTGCCAGCAGTGAAGGCGTGCGGGTCCGGTACAATGAGCAGTTCTTC.

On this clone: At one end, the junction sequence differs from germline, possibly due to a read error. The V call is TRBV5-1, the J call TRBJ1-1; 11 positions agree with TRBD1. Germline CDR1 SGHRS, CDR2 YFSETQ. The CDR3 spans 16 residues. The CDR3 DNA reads TGCGCCAGCAGCTTGCGGACAGGGGGCAGGAACAATGAAGCTTTCTTT. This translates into CASSLRTGGRNNEAFF. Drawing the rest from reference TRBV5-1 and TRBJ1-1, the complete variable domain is KAGVTQTPRYLIKTRGQQVTLSCSPISGHRSVSWYQQTPGQGLQFLFEYFSETQRNKGNFPGRFSGRQFSNSRSEMNVSTLELGDSALYLCASSLRTGGRNNEAFFGQGTRLTVV.

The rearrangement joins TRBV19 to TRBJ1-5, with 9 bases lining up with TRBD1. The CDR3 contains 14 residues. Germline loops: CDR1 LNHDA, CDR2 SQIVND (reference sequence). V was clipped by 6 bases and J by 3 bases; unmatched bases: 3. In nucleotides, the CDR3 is TGTGCCAGTAGCCTACAGGGGGCCAATCAGCCCCAGCATTTT. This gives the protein CASSLQGANQPQHF.

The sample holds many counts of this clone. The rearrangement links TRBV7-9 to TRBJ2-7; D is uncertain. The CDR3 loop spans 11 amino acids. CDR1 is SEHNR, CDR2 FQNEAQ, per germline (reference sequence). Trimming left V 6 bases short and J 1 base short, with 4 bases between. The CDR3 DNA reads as TGTGCCAGCAGTACATCCTACGAGCAGTACTTC. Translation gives CASSTSYEQYF.

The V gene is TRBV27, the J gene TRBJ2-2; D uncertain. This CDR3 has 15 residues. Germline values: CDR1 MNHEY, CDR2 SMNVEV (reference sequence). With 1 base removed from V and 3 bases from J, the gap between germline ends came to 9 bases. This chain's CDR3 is CASSLLWADTGELFF. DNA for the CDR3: TGTGCCAGCAGTTTATTATGGGCAGACACCGGGGAGCTGTTTTTT.

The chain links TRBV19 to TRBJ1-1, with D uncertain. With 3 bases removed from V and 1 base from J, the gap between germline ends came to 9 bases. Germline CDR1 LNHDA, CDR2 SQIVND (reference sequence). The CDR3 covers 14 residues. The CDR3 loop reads CASSMGVGNTEAFF. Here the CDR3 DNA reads TGTGCCAGTAGTATGGGCGTTGGGAACACTGAAGCTTTCTTT.

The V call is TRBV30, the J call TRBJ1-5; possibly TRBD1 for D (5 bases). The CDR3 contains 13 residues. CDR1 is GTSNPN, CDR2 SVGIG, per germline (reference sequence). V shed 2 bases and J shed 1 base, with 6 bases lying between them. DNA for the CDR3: TGTGCCTGGAGTCAGGGCAGCAATCAGCCCCAGCATTTT. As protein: CAWSQGSNQPQHF.

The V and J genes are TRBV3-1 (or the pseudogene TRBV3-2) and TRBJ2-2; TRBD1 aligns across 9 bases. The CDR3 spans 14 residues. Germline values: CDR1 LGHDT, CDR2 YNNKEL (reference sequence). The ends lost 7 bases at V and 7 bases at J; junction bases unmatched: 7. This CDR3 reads CASNTGGYGGELFF. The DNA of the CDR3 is TGTGCCAGCAATACAGGGGGCTATGGCGGGGAGCTGTTTTTT.

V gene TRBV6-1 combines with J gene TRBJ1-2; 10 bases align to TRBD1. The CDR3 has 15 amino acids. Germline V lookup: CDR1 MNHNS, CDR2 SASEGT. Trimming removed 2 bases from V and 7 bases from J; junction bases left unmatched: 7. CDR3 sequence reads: CASSESGTGVFGYTF. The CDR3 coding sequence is TGTGCCAGCAGTGAATCCGGGACAGGGGTCTTTGGCTACACCTTC.

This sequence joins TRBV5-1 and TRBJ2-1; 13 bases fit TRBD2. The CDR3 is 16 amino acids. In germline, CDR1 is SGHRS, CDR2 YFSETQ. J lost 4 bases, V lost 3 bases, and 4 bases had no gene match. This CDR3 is CASSSQTSGGYNEQFF. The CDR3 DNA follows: TGCGCCAGCAGCTCCCAGACTAGCGGGGGGTACAATGAGCAGTTCTTC.

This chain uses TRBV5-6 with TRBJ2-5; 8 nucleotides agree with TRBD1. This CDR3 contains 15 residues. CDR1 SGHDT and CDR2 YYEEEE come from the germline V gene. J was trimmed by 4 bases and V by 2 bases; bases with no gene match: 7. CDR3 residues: CASSLRTGIGETQYF. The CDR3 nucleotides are TGTGCCAGCAGCTTACGGACAGGGATCGGAGAGACCCAGTACTTC.

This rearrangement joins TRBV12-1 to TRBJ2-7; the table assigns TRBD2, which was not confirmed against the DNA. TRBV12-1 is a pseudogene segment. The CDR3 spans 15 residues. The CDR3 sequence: CASSRGTSGGRGQYF. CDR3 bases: TGTGCCAGCAGCCGCGGGACTAGCGGGGGCCGGGGGCAGTACTTC.

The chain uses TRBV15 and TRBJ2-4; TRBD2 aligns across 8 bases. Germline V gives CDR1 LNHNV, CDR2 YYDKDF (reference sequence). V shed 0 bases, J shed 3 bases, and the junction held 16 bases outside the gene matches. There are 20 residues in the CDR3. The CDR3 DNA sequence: TGTGCCACCAGCAGAGATTGGCCAGCGGGAGCCAGCTTAGGCAAAAACATTCAGTACTTC. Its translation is CATSRDWPAGASLGKNIQYF.

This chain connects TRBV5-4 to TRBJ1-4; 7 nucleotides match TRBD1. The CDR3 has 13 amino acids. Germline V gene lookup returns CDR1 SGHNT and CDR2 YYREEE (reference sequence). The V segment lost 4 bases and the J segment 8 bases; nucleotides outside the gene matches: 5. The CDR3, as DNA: TGTGCCAGCAGCCGACAGGGAGAGGAAAAACTGTTTTTT. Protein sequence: CASSRQGEEKLFF.

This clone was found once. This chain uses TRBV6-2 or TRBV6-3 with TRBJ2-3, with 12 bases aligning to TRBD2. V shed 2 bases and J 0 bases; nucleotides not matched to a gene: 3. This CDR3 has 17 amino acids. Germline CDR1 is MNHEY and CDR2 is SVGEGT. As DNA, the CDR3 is TGTGCCAGCAGTTACGTTGGACTAGCGGGGAGCACAGATACGCAGTATTTT. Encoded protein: CASSYVGLAGSTDTQYF.

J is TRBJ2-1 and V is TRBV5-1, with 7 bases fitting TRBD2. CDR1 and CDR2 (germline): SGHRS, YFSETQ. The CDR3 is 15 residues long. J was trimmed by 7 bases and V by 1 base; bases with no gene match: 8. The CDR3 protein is CASSLPSGSFNEQFF. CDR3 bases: TGCGCCAGCAGCTTGCCTAGCGGATCTTTTAATGAGCAGTTCTTC.

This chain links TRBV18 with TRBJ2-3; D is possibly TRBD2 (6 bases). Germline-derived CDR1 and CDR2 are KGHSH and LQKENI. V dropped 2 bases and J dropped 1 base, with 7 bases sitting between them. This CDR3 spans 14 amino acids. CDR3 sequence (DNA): TGTGCCAGCTCACCATGGGAGGGCACAGATACGCAGTATTTT. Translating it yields CASSPWEGTDTQYF.

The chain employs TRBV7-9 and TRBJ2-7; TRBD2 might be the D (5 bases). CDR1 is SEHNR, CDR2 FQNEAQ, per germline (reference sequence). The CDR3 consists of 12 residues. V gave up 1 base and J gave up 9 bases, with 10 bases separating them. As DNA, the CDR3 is TGTGCCAGCAGCTTAGAGCTGGCGGGGCAGTACTTC. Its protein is CASSLELAGQYF.

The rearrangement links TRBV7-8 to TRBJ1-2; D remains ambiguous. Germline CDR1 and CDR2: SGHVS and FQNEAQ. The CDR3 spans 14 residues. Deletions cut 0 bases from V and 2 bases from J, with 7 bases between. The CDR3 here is CASSLAAQNYGYTF. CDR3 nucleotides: TGTGCCAGCAGCTTAGCCGCCCAGAACTATGGCTACACCTTC.

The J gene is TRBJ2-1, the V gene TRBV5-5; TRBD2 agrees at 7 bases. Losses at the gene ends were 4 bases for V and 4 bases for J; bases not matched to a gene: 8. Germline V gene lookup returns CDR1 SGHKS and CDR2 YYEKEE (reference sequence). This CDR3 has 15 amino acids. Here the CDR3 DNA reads TGTGCCAGCAGCCCCGGGCTAGCGGAATACAATGAGCAGTTCTTC. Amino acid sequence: CASSPGLAEYNEQFF.

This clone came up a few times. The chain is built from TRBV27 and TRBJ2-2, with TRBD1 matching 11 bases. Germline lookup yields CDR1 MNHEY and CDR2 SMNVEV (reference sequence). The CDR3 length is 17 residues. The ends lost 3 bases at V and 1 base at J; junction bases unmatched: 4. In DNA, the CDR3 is TGTGCCAGCAGTTTTGGACAGGGGGCGCGGAACACCGGGGAGCTGTTTTTT. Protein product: CASSFGQGARNTGELFF.

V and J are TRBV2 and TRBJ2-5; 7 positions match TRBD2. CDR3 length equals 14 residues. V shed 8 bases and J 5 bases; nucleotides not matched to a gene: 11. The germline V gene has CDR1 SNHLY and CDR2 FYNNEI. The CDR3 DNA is TGTGCCAGCTGGGGCGGGGGAATTCGGGAGACCCAGTACTTC. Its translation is CASWGGGIRETQYF.

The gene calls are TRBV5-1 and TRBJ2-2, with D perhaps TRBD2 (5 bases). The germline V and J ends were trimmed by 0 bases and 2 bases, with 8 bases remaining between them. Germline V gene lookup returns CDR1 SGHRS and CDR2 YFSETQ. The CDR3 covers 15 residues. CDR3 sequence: CASSLVRGNTGELFF. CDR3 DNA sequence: TGCGCCAGCAGCTTGGTTCGGGGTAACACCGGGGAGCTGTTTTTT.

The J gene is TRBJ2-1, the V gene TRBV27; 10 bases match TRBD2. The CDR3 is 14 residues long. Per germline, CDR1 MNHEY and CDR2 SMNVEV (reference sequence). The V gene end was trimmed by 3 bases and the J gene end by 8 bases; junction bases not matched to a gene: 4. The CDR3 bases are TGTGCCAGCAGTTTGGGGCTAGCGGGAGATGAGCAGTTCTTC. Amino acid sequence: CASSLGLAGDEQFF.

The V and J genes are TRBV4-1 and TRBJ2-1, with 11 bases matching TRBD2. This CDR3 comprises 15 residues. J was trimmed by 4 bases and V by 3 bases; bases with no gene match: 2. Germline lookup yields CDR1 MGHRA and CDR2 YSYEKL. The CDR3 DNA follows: TGCGCCAGCAGCCATACTAGCGGGAGTTACAATGAGCAGTTCTTC. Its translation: CASSHTSGSYNEQFF.

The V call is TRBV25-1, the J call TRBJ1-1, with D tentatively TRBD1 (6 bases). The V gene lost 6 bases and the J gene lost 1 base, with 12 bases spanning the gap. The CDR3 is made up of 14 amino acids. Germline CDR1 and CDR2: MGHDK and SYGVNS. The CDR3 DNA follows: TGTGCCAGCAGAGCCACAGGGCAGAACACTGAAGCTTTCTTT. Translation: CASRATGQNTEAFF.

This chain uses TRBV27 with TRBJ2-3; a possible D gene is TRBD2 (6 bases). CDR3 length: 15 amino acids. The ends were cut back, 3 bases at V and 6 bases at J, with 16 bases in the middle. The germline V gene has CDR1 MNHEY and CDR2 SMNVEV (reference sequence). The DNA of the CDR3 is TGTGCCAGCAGTTTCGGAGGGAGCCCCGCCGATACGCAGTATTTT. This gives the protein CASSFGGSPADTQYF.

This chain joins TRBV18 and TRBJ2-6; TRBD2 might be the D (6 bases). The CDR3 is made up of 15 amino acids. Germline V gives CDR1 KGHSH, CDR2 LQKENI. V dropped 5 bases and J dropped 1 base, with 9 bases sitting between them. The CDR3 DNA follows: TGTGCCAGCTCAGGAGGGACTTCTGGGGCCAACGTCCTGACTTTC. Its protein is CASSGGTSGANVLTF.